A selection of T cell receptor beta chains follows, all from one sample in a study of vaccination and CD4 T cells after COVID-19. Each CDR3 protein gets one entry after TCRdb re-called the PCR reads with MiXCR. The table has 9,500 or so distinct CDR3 sequences, around 67% seen once. No cognate antigen is known for these TCRs. The material sequenced was CD4+ T cells from blood, cultured in vitro, taken before SARS-CoV-2 vaccination. The source is a human donor who had recovered from COVID-19. CDR3s include the opening cysteine and the closing phenylalanine or tryptophan. A D gene is named only where the DNA matches it firmly. Only some rows state a clone size, as once, few, many or a class for expanded clones.

abundance: -; v_gene: TRBV6-5; j_gene: TRBJ2-7; len: 14; d_gene: TRBD1; CDR3nt: TGTGCCAGCAGTTATGGCAGGGGGCTTGACGAGCAGTACTTC; CDR3aa: CASSYGRGLDEQYF
abundance: -; v_gene: TRBV21-1; j_gene: TRBJ2-3; len: 17; d_gene: -; CDR3nt: TGTGCCAGCAGCACAATTATACCGGGACGGAGGTCAGATACGCAGTATTTT; CDR3aa: CASSTIIPGRRSDTQYF
abundance: -; v_gene: TRBV20-1; j_gene: TRBJ2-5; len: 11; d_gene: -; CDR3nt: TGCGGGGGAGTTCGTTCAGAGACCCAGTACTTC; CDR3aa: CGGVRSETQYF
abundance: -; v_gene: TRBV7-6; j_gene: TRBJ1-3; len: 18; d_gene: -; CDR3nt: TGTGCCAGCAGCTCCACCAGTACCGGTGGGGTCTCTGGAAACACCATATATTTT; CDR3aa: CASSSTSTGGVSGNTIYF
abundance: -; v_gene: TRBV20-1; j_gene: TRBJ2-5; len: 13; d_gene: -; CDR3nt: TGCAGTGCTAGAGTACAGGTCTGGGAGACCCAGTACTTC; CDR3aa: CSARVQVWETQYF
abundance: -; v_gene: TRBV12-3/TRBV12-4; j_gene: TRBJ1-1; len: 14; d_gene: -; CDR3nt: TGTGCCAGCACCCGTCGGGGGGGCCTCACTGAAGCTTTCTTT; CDR3aa: CASTRRGGLTEAFF
abundance: -; v_gene: TRBV6-2/TRBV6-3; j_gene: TRBJ2-3; len: 17; d_gene: TRBD1; CDR3nt: TGTGCCAGCAGCCGACAGGGACAAAAAACTAGCACAGATACGCAGTATTTT; CDR3aa: CASSRQGQKTSTDTQYF
abundance: -; v_gene: TRBV7-9; j_gene: TRBJ1-3; len: 12; d_gene: -; CDR3nt: TGTGCCAGCAGCTTAGCGGGAAACACCATATATTTT; CDR3aa: CASSLAGNTIYF
abundance: -; v_gene: TRBV19; j_gene: TRBJ1-6; len: 14; d_gene: TRBD1; CDR3nt: TGTGCCAGTAGTATTGCAGGGGACAGTTCACCCCTCCACTTT; CDR3aa: CASSIAGDSSPLHF
abundance: -; v_gene: TRBV20-1; j_gene: TRBJ2-1; len: 16; d_gene: -; CDR3nt: TGCAGTGCTAGAGATTTCTTAACCTACGGAGGCAATGAGCAGTTCTTC; CDR3aa: CSARDFLTYGGNEQFF
abundance: -; v_gene: TRBV20-1; j_gene: TRBJ1-6; len: 14; d_gene: -; CDR3nt: TGCAGTGCTAGTCTCCGGGACAATAATTCACCCCTCCACTTT; CDR3aa: CSASLRDNNSPLHF
abundance: -; v_gene: TRBV29-1; j_gene: TRBJ2-3; len: 14; d_gene: TRBD2; CDR3nt: TGCAGCGTTGGGACTAGCGGGAGGGCAGATACGCAGTATTTT; CDR3aa: CSVGTSGRADTQYF
abundance: few; v_gene: TRBV20-1; j_gene: TRBJ1-6; len: 15; d_gene: -; CDR3nt: TGCAGTGCTAGCGTTGTTGGGGGGGGTAATTCACCCCTCCACTTT; CDR3aa: CSASVVGGGNSPLHF
abundance: -; v_gene: TRBV12-3/TRBV12-4; j_gene: TRBJ1-1; len: 15; d_gene: -; CDR3nt: TGTGCCAGCAGTTTCACGGAGGGGGTTGGCACTGAAGCTTTCTTT; CDR3aa: CASSFTEGVGTEAFF
abundance: -; v_gene: TRBV19; j_gene: TRBJ2-5; len: 14; d_gene: -; CDR3nt: TGTGCCAGTAGTAAAGAGGGATTCGGGGAGACCCAGTACTTC; CDR3aa: CASSKEGFGETQYF